This T cell receptor (beta chain) was found in a study of T-cell reconstitution after alpha-beta-depleted transplantation in children. Construction of the TCRbeta library involved unique molecular identifiers. TCRdb itself ran the PCR reads through MiXCR, one entry per CDR3 protein. Found here are some 200,000 distinct CDR3 sequences, approximately 9% of them singletons; the top ten hold around 6.2%. The CDR3 length is 15 residues. V shed 9 bases and J shed 7 bases, with 23 bases lying between them. Germline V gene sequence: CDR1 SGHRS, CDR2 YFSETQ. This clonotype was observed a handful of times. The clonotype originates from a human donor who donated a stem cell graft to a child with acute lymphoblastic leukemia. J is TRBJ2-1 and V is TRBV5-1, with a tentative D call TRBD1 (6 bases). Sequenced material: PBMCs from the stem cell graft donor, taken from the stem cell graft. The CDR3 loop is CATVLTPGAGNEQFF. DNA for the CDR3: TGCGCCACTGTCCTTACGCCAGGGGCTGGGAATGAGCAGTTCTTC.